The T cell receptor beta chain described here comes from a study of cytomegalovirus exposure and HLA in healthy donors. Across the whole study: Unique TCRs numbering approximately 80 million, obtained from HLA-typed donors, made up an early data release.

Study results and limitations: Follow-up analysis later connected one missense variant in DCLRE1C with trimming of TCR beta V- and J-genes. Altogether, some 170 TCR beta chains were recorded as cytomegalovirus-associated.

In the case of this clone: Its specificity is unknown.

Nominally healthy donors were sampled, though unrecorded immune exposures were likely. Germline CDR1 SGHTA, CDR2 FQGNSA. V shed 5 bases and J shed 4 bases, with 18 bases lying between them. The CDR3 runs 15 residues. Primers: 60 Vbeta forward and 13 Jbeta reverse. Some clones are missing from TCRdb's copy, which holds only in-frame ones; the method was immunoSEQ multiplex PCR. The sample includes around 98,000 clones, around 80% seen only once; the top ten take less than 1.5%. This TCR was recovered from a man in his forties in good health and CMV-seronegative. Input material: PBMCs. This chain connects TRBV7-2 to TRBJ2-7, with D tentatively TRBD1 (5 bases). As DNA, the CDR3 is TGTGCCAGCAGCCCGAAAGGGGCCACCCAGTACGAGCAGTACTTC. It translates to CASSPKGATQYEQYF.